Shown below are 22 T cell receptor beta chains from a single sample sequenced in a study of immune evolution from preneoplasia to lung adenocarcinoma. TCRdb's table, derived via immunoSEQ multiplex PCR, lists solely in-frame clones and lacks some. The data contain 8,000 to 8,500 clones, approximately 80% of them singletons. Sequenced sample: FFPE invasive lung adenocarcinoma tissue. The receptors come from a person between 50 and 69 years old with lung adenocarcinoma.

This chain links TRBV27 with TRBJ2-3; D gene ambiguous. The CDR3 sequence is 14 residues long. Germline V gives CDR1 MNHEY, CDR2 SMNVEV (reference sequence). V was cut by 5 bases and J by 4 bases, with 13 bases left in between. Written as DNA, the CDR3 is TGTGCCAGCAGTCTTCTTCCGGGCTCAGATACGCAGTATTTT. Its protein is CASSLLPGSDTQYF.

This rearrangement joins TRBV30 to TRBJ1-3; possibly TRBD1 for D (5 bases). CDR1 and CDR2 from the germline V gene are GTSNPN and SVGIG (reference sequence). The CDR3 has 15 residues. V was trimmed by 4 bases and J by 7 bases, leaving 20 bases between them. This CDR3 reads CAWIPIAAKGNTIYF. The CDR3 nucleotides are TGTGCCTGGATTCCCATCGCGGCGAAGGGGAACACCATATATTTT.

The V gene is TRBV9, the J gene TRBJ2-2; possibly TRBD2 for D (5 bases). Germline V CDR1 and CDR2: SGDLS, YYNGEE. V was trimmed by 0 bases and J by 5 bases, leaving 14 bases between them. This CDR3 contains 16 residues. The DNA for the CDR3 is TGTGCCAGCAGCGTAGTCGATGGGAGTCGGACCGGGGAGCTGTTTTTT. This gives the protein CASSVVDGSRTGELFF.

This rearrangement joins TRBV10-3 to TRBJ2-7; no definite D call. The CDR3 runs 14 residues. V shed 0 bases and J shed 2 bases, with 8 bases lying between them. The germline CDR1 and CDR2 sequences are ENHRY and SYGVKD. For the CDR3, the DNA is TGTGCCATCAGTGAGTCCACGCAGGCCTACGAGCAGTACTTC. It codes for CAISESTQAYEQYF.

The chain employs TRBV27 and TRBJ2-3, with a possible D match to TRBD2 (5 bases). The CDR3 has 14 residues. V gave up 6 bases and J gave up 2 bases, with 12 bases separating them. From germline, CDR1 is MNHEY and CDR2 SMNVEV (reference sequence). CDR3 DNA sequence: TGTGCCAGCAGCCCCCAGGAGGACACAGATACGCAGTATTTT. The encoded protein is CASSPQEDTDTQYF.

The chain is built from TRBV2 and TRBJ2-3; D unresolved. CDR1 SNHLY and CDR2 FYNNEI come from the germline V gene. V lost 0 bases to trimming and J lost 3 bases, with 4 bases between them. There are 13 residues in the CDR3. In nucleotides, the CDR3 is TGTGCCAGCAGTGAAGCGTGGACAGATACGCAGTATTTT. Amino acids: CASSEAWTDTQYF.

The chain couples TRBV20-1 to TRBJ2-7, with D perhaps TRBD2 (5 bases). Germline V gives CDR1 DFQATT, CDR2 SNEGSKA (reference sequence). V was pared by 6 bases and J by 7 bases, with 10 bases between. The CDR3 covers 10 residues. The CDR3 bases are TGCAGTGCCCGCCGAGGGGAGCAGTACTTC. This encodes CSARRGEQYF.

The V gene is TRBV5-6, the J gene TRBJ2-2; unclear D gene. The V and J ends lost 4 bases and 3 bases respectively, with 10 bases between them. The CDR3 is made up of 14 amino acids. Germline loops: CDR1 SGHDT, CDR2 YYEEEE. The chain's CDR3 is CASSPVRDTGELFF. The CDR3 nucleotides are TGTGCCAGCAGCCCTGTAAGGGACACCGGGGAGCTGTTTTTT.

The chain combines TRBV5-6 with TRBJ1-2; D unclear. Germline CDR1 is SGHDT and CDR2 is YYEEEE. The CDR3 has 13 amino acids. V lost 0 bases, J lost 2 bases, and 5 bases lay in between. The CDR3 sequence is CASSLGGNYGYTF. The CDR3 DNA follows: TGTGCCAGCAGCTTGGGTGGGAACTATGGCTACACCTTC.

The gene calls are TRBV7-8 and TRBJ1-5; D not certain. CDR1 and CDR2 from the germline V gene are SGHVS and FQNEAQ. The CDR3 runs to 16 residues. With 3 bases removed from V and 0 bases from J, the gap between germline ends came to 12 bases. In nucleotides, the CDR3 is TGTGCCAGCAGCTTGTGGAGCCTAAATAGCAATCAGCCCCAGCATTTT. Protein: CASSLWSLNSNQPQHF.

The rearrangement links TRBV28 to TRBJ2-7, with a possible D match to TRBD1 (6 bases). The V and J ends lost 2 bases and 5 bases respectively, with 16 bases between them. Germline V CDR1 and CDR2: MDHEN, SYDVKM. CDR3 size: 15 residues. CDR3 in DNA: TGTGCCAGCAGTTTAACGATAGGCCAGGGGCACGAGCAGTACTTC. This encodes CASSLTIGQGHEQYF.

The chain is built from TRBV18 and TRBJ1-1; 8 nucleotides line up with TRBD1. Germline-derived CDR1 and CDR2 are KGHSH and LQKENI. The CDR3 totals 15 residues. With 6 bases clipped from V and 2 bases from J, the junction kept 8 bases outside the gene matches. The CDR3 sequence is CASSLGQGGNTEAFF. Here the CDR3 DNA reads TGTGCCAGCTCCCTTGGACAGGGAGGAAACACTGAAGCTTTCTTT.

The chain has TRBV18 and TRBJ2-4, with D tentatively TRBD1 or TRBD2 (5 bases each). The germline V and J ends were trimmed by 2 bases and 13 bases, with 15 bases remaining between them. The CDR3 length is 13 residues. Germline values: CDR1 KGHSH, CDR2 LQKENI. The CDR3: CASSPSDTRGQYF. CDR3 bases: TGTGCCAGCTCACCATCGGACACCCGAGGGCAGTACTTC.

A single count supports this clone. The chain combines TRBV5-4 with TRBJ2-3; 13 positions match TRBD2. CDR1 SGHNT and CDR2 YYREEE come from the germline V gene (reference sequence). The CDR3 sequence is 19 residues long. J lost 2 bases, V lost 4 bases, and 13 bases had no gene match. The CDR3 region has the DNA TGTGCCAGCAGCCGGGGGGGACTAGCGGGAACTCTTACCACAGATACGCAGTATTTT. Translated: CASSRGGLAGTLTTDTQYF.

The genes are TRBV28 and TRBJ1-6; the D gene is possibly TRBD1 (6 bases). Trimming shortened V by 2 bases and J by 8 bases, and 10 bases separated the two germline ends. The germline V gene encodes CDR1 MDHEN and CDR2 SYDVKM. The CDR3 totals 14 residues. This CDR3 is CASSLIRGDSPLHF. For the CDR3, the DNA is TGTGCCAGCAGTTTAATCAGGGGCGATTCACCCCTCCACTTT. Full variable domain (outside the CDR3, taken from reference TRBV28 and TRBJ1-6): DVKVTQSSRYLVKRTGEKVFLECVQDMDHENMFWYRQDPGLGLRLIYFSYDVKMKEKGDIPEGYSVSREKKERFSLILESASTNQTSMYLCASSLIRGDSPLHFGNGTRLTVT.

This chain uses TRBV11-2 with TRBJ2-2, with D perhaps being TRBD1 or TRBD2 (5 bases each). Germline V gene lookup returns CDR1 SGHAT and CDR2 FQNNGV. This CDR3 comprises 15 residues. V lost 2 bases to trimming and J lost 8 bases, with 15 bases between them. The chain's CDR3 is CASSLRRDLGGELFF. CDR3 DNA sequence: TGTGCCAGCAGCTTAAGAAGGGACCTGGGGGGGGAGCTGTTTTTT.

This clone is a singleton in its sample. The chain is built from TRBV2 and TRBJ1-1; no reliable D call. V was pared by 0 bases and J by 7 bases, with 9 bases between. This CDR3 is 13 amino acids long. Germline CDR1 reads SNHLY; CDR2 reads FYNNEI. CDR3 in DNA: TGTGCCAGCAGTGAAGCGAGGGCAGTTGAAGCTTTCTTT. It encodes CASSEARAVEAFF.

The V and J genes are TRBV19 and TRBJ2-7; 7 nucleotides match TRBD1. Germline V gives CDR1 LNHDA, CDR2 SQIVND (reference sequence). Trimming cost V 3 bases and J 4 bases; bases outside gene matches: 12. The length of the CDR3 is 16 residues. This CDR3 is CASSIGSGTALYEQYF. CDR3 in DNA: TGTGCCAGTAGTATCGGGTCCGGGACAGCTTTATACGAGCAGTACTTC. The variable domain in full, with the rest retrieved from reference TRBV19 and TRBJ2-7, is DGGITQSPKYLFRKEGQNVTLSCEQNLNHDAMYWYRQDPGQGLRLIYYSQIVNDFQKGDIAEGYSVSREKKESFPLTVTSAQKNPTAFYLCASSIGSGTALYEQYFGPGTRLTVT.

The chain carries TRBV19 and TRBJ2-1; a weak D match, TRBD1 (6 bases). V lost 4 bases to trimming and J lost 4 bases, with 14 bases between them. CDR1 and CDR2 (germline): LNHDA, SQIVND (reference sequence). The CDR3 has 15 amino acids. CDR3 nucleotides: TGTGCCAGTAGTACGGGACAAAACAATTACAATGAGCAGTTCTTC. Protein sequence: CASSTGQNNYNEQFF.

As DNA, the CDR3 is TGCGCCAGCAGCCCCCGGACAGGGGGGGACACTGAAGCTTTCTTT. It translates to CASSPRTGGDTEAFF. J is TRBJ1-1 and V is TRBV5-1; 10 positions agree with TRBD1. CDR1 SGHRS and CDR2 YFSETQ come from the germline V gene. The CDR3 covers 15 residues. The V gene end was trimmed by 4 bases and the J gene end by 3 bases; junction bases not matched to a gene: 6.

This chain connects TRBV10-3 to TRBJ2-3, with D possibly being TRBD2 (6 bases). The V gene's germline CDR1 is ENHRY and CDR2 SYGVKD. The CDR3 extends over 12 amino acids. V was trimmed by 5 bases and J by 4 bases, leaving 7 bases between them. CDR3 in DNA: TGTGCCATCAGTTTAGCGGCAGATACGCAGTATTTT. This encodes CAISLAADTQYF.

The CDR3 spells CATTGRVPAGELFF. DNA of the CDR3: TGCGCCACCACCGGGAGGGTCCCCGCCGGGGAGCTGTTTTTT. V usage is TRBV10-2 and J usage is TRBJ2-2; 8 nucleotides agree with TRBD2. V lost 10 bases, J lost 6 bases, and 10 bases stayed unmatched. The V gene's germline CDR1 is WSHSY and CDR2 SAAADI. The CDR3 is made up of 14 amino acids.